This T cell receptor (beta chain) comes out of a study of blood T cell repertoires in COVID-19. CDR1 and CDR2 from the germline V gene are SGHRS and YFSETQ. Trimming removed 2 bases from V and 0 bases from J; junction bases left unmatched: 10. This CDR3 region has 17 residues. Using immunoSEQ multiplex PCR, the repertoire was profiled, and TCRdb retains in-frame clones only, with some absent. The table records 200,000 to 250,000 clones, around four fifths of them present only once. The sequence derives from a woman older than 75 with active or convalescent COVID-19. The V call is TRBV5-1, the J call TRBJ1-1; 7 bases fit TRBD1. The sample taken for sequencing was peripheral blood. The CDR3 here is CASSLVRAGGMNTEAFF. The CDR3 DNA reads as TGCGCCAGCAGCTTAGTCCGTGCAGGGGGAATGAACACTGAAGCTTTCTTT.